This T cell receptor beta chain appears in the sequencing data of a study of beta chain features in type 1 diabetes. Staining for CD45RO/CCR7/CD25/CD127/CD95/CD27 allowed sorting of CD4+ naive, central memory, regulatory and stem cell-like memory cells. A note on this clone: Its antigen is currently unknown.

Investigators reverse transcribed all isolated RNA, so they sequenced expressed TCRB transcripts. Some clones are missing from TCRdb's copy, which holds only in-frame ones; the method was immunoSEQ multiplex PCR. Of about 270,000 clones listed, roughly an eighth are singletons. Germline-derived CDR1 and CDR2 are SQVTM and ANQGSEA. The CDR3 is 15 amino acids. V gave up 3 bases and J gave up 7 bases; unmatched junction bases: 8. Study results and caveats: Type 1 diabetes patients had moderately but significantly shorter TCRB CDR3s in all four CD4+ subsets. Patients showed naive, central memory and Treg TCRB repertoires that appeared more similar than those of healthy donors.

This TCR came from a man aged 25 to 40 with type 1 diabetes. The chain couples TRBV29-1 to TRBJ2-2; 10 nucleotides agree with TRBD1. The sample taken for sequencing was naive CD4+ T cells from blood. The CDR3 loop is CSVETDRGHDGELFF. DNA of the CDR3: TGCAGCGTTGAGACCGACAGGGGGCATGACGGGGAGCTGTTTTTT.